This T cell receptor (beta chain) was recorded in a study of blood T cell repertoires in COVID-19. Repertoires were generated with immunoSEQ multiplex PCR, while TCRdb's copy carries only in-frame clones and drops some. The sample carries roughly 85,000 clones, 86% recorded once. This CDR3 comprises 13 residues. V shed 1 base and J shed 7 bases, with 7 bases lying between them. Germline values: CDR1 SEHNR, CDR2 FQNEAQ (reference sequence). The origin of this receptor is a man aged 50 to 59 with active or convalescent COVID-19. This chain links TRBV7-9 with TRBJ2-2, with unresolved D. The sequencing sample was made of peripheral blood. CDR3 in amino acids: CASSLGGFGELFF. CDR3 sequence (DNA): TGTGCCAGCAGCTTAGGAGGCTTCGGGGAGCTGTTTTTT.